This T cell receptor (beta chain) was sequenced for a study of spatial heterogeneity in lung cancer. As for the study in general: Available follow-up PBMC samples, collected a median of about 24 months post-resection, were sequenced.

Time point noted: blood at routine non-recurrence follow-up after resection. One entry per CDR3 protein results from TCRdb running MiXCR on the 5' RACE reads. The profile shows around 45,000 distinct CDR3 sequences, around 21% of them singletons. V was clipped by 2 bases and J by 0 bases, with 11 bases between them. This CDR3 contains 15 residues. From germline, CDR1 is DFQATT and CDR2 SNEGSKA (reference sequence). This sequence was found in a female donor with early-stage non-small cell lung cancer. This specimen was PBMCs, taken at follow-up. The chain combines TRBV20-1 with TRBJ1-3, with D unclear. As DNA, the CDR3 is TGCAGTGCTAGAAGCCCGAACCACTCTGGAAACACCATATATTTT. This gives the protein CSARSPNHSGNTIYF.